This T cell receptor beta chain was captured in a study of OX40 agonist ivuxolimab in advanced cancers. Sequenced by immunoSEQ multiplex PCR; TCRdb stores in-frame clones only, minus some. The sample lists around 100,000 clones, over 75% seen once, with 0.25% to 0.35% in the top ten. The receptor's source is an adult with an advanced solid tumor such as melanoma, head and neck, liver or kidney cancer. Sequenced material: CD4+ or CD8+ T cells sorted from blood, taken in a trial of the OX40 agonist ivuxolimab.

CDR3 in DNA: TGTGCCAGCTCACCAGGGAGCTCCTATAATTCACCCCTCCACTTT. Protein sequence: CASSPGSSYNSPLHF. The chain couples TRBV18 to TRBJ1-6, with D unclear. CDR1 and CDR2 (germline): KGHSH, LQKENI. Trimming shortened V by 2 bases and J by 0 bases, and 5 bases separated the two germline ends. This CDR3 spans 15 amino acids.